Sequencing of this T cell receptor (beta chain) was carried out in a study of blood T cell repertoires in COVID-19. Donors in Cohort 3 who had recovered were those with two negative PCRs, healthcare professional clearance, or resolution of their symptoms. Sequenced by immunoSEQ multiplex PCR; TCRdb stores in-frame clones only, minus some. The sample holds 250,000 to 350,000 clones, roughly 90% seen once. This receptor was obtained from a woman aged 25 to 39 who had recovered from COVID-19. Sequencing input: PBMCs or T cells enriched from blood (not recorded which).

Here the CDR3 DNA reads TGTGCCAGCTCAAGCCAAGGGGGACTAGCGGTCAATGAGCAGTTCTTC. The encoded protein is CASSSQGGLAVNEQFF. The chain combines TRBV2 with TRBJ2-1; 11 bases map to TRBD2. The V segment lost 8 bases and the J segment 6 bases; nucleotides outside the gene matches: 12. CDR3 length: 16 residues. Germline V CDR1 and CDR2: SNHLY, FYNNEI.